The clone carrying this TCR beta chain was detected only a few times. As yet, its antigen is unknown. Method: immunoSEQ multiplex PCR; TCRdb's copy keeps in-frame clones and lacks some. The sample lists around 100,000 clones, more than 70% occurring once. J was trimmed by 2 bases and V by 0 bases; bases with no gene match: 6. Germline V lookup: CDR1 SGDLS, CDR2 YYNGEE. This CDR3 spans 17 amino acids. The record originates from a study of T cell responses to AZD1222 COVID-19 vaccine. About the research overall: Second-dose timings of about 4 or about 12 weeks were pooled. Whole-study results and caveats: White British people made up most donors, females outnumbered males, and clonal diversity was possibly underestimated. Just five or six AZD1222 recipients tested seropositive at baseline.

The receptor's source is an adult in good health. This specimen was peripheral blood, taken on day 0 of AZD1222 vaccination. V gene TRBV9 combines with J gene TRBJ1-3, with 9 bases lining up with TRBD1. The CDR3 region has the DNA TGTGCCAGCAGCGTAGCGGGACAGGGAGGCGCTGGAAACACCATATATTTT. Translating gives CASSVAGQGGAGNTIYF.